This T cell receptor beta chain was captured by sequencing in a study of T cell responses to AZD1222 COVID-19 vaccine. On this clone itself: Its target is not known.

Findings and limits, study-wide: Most donors were white British and more were female, and clonal diversity was possibly underestimated. Without day 14 samples, only post-peak T cell repertoires were studied.

Sequencing used immunoSEQ multiplex PCR; TCRdb keeps in-frame clones, though not all of them. Of approximately 99,000 clones listed, approximately 90% are singletons. Germline values: CDR1 SGHVS, CDR2 FNYEAQ. The CDR3 totals 15 residues. Trimming removed 5 bases from V and 3 bases from J, with 11 bases in between. The sample consisted of peripheral blood, taken 28 days after the second AZD1222 dose. This chain joins TRBV7-6 and TRBJ2-6; D is perhaps TRBD2 (5 bases). The receptor's source is an adult who received the AZD1222 COVID-19 vaccine. CDR3 sequence (DNA): TGTGCCAGCAGCCCCTCCGGGGTTGGGGCCAACGTCCTGACTTTC. This encodes CASSPSGVGANVLTF.